A selection of T cell receptor beta chains follows, all from one sample in a study of T-cell reconstitution after alpha-beta-depleted transplantation in children. A single record per CDR3 protein comes from TCRdb applying MiXCR to the PCR reads. This sample has about 18,000 distinct CDR3 sequences, with approximately 5.2% found just once. Material: PBMCs, obtained before TCRalphabeta/CD19-depleted stem cell transplant. The receptors come from a boy under 18 with acute lymphoblastic leukemia, due to receive a stem cell transplant. Each CDR3 is given with its conserved first and last residue. The order of the fields is clone size, V gene, J gene, D gene, CDR3 DNA, CDR3 protein. A D gene is named only where the DNA matches it firmly. Clone size is not always given. Where it is, it says once, few, many or a class for expanded clones.

>many|TRBV24-1|TRBJ2-7|.
TGTGCCACCAGTGACCCTCGGGACACTTCCTACGAGCAGTACTTC
CATSDPRDTSYEQYF
>many|TRBV4-1|TRBJ2-7|.
TGCGCCAGCAGCCAAGAATGGACTGTCAGCTCCTACGAGCAGTACTTC
CASSQEWTVSSYEQYF
>many|TRBV14|TRBJ1-1|.
TGTGCCAGCAGCCAAGAATTACCAGGGGCGCAAGCTTTCTTT
CASSQELPGAQAFF
>.|TRBV3-1|TRBJ2-2|.
TGTGCCAGCTCCAAGCAGGCCCCATGGACCAACACCGGGGAGCTGTTTTTT
CASSKQAPWTNTGELFF
>many|TRBV4-3|TRBJ1-1|.
TGCGCCAGCAGCCAAGATGTGGGGACAGAAGCTTTCTTT
CASSQDVGTEAFF
>many|TRBV7-9|TRBJ1-6|.
TGTGCCAGCAGCTTATGGGGGAGGGATTCACCCCTCCACTTT
CASSLWGRDSPLHF
>.|TRBV2|TRBJ2-1|TRBD2
TGTGCCAGCAAGTCCTTTGCTAGCGGGAGCGGTAATGAGCAGTTCTTC
CASKSFASGSGNEQFF
>many|TRBV9|TRBJ1-3|.
TGTGCCAGCAGCGTACATAGCTCTGGAAACACCATATATTTT
CASSVHSSGNTIYF
>many|TRBV28|TRBJ1-5|.
TGTGCCAGCAGGGAGGTAGGACAAACGTATAGCAATCAGCCCCAGCATTTT
CASREVGQTYSNQPQHF
>many|TRBV20-1|TRBJ2-7|.
TGCAGTGCTAGAGGCAGCTACGAGCAGTACTTC
CSARGSYEQYF
>many|TRBV9|TRBJ1-1|.
TGTGCCAGCAGCGCCCGTGGGGGTGGAAATGAAGCTTTCTTT
CASSARGGGNEAFF
>many|TRBV7-9|TRBJ2-2|TRBD2
TGTGCCCAACCGGGGACTAGCGGGATGAACACCGGGGAGCTGTTTTTT
CAQPGTSGMNTGELFF
>many|TRBV5-6|TRBJ2-5|TRBD1
TGTGCCAGCAGCTTGGGGGACAGGGGTCCTCAAGAGACCCAGTACTTC
CASSLGDRGPQETQYF
>many|TRBV19|TRBJ2-3|.
TGTGCCAGTAGTATGCTAGGGCGTGGGGCAGATACGCAGTATTTT
CASSMLGRGADTQYF
>many|TRBV15|TRBJ2-6|TRBD1
TGTGCCACCAGCAGACTAATGGGACAGCGAGACGATAACTCTGGGGCCAACGTCCTGACTTTC
CATSRLMGQRDDNSGANVLTF
>many|TRBV7-9|TRBJ2-2|TRBD2
TGTGCCAGCAGCTTATCTGGACTAGCGGGAGGGTACACCGGGGAGCTGTTTTTT
CASSLSGLAGGYTGELFF
>.|TRBV29-1|TRBJ2-1|.
TGCAGCGTTGAAGATATAGCGGTTACAGCCTACAATGAGCAGTTCTTC
CSVEDIAVTAYNEQFF
>many|TRBV11-2|TRBJ2-5|.
TGTGCCAGCAGCCCTGAGGAGCGTAGAGCCCAAGAGACCCAGTACTTC
CASSPEERRAQETQYF
>medium-sized|TRBV28|TRBJ2-7|.
TGTGCCAGCAGTCCAGGGGCCTACGAGCAGTACTTC
CASSPGAYEQYF
>many|TRBV20-1|TRBJ1-4|TRBD1
TGCAGTGCTAGAGGAGGGACAGGGGGCGGCGGTGTCATTGGTGAAAAACTGTTTTTT
CSARGGTGGGGVIGEKLFF
>many|TRBV7-7|TRBJ2-1|TRBD2
TGTGCCAGCAGCTTAGCGAGCGGGGCCGCCCAGAATGAGCAGTTCTTC
CASSLASGAAQNEQFF
>many|TRBV5-1|TRBJ1-6|.
TGCGCCAGCAGCTTGGACTTTAGGAGGTCACCCCTCCACTTT
CASSLDFRRSPLHF
>many|TRBV7-9|TRBJ2-1|.
TGTGCCAGCAGCCCGCCAAGCTACAATGAGCAGTTCTTC
CASSPPSYNEQFF